One and the same sample provided the 8 T cell receptor beta chains below, sequenced in a study of cytomegalovirus exposure and HLA in healthy donors. Assay: immunoSEQ multiplex PCR; the TCRdb copy retains only in-frame clones and omits some. Among roughly 150,000 clones listed, 70% to 90% were seen once. Material: PBMCs. These receptors were collected from a man aged 30 to 39 in good health and CMV-seropositive.

The chain is built from TRBV10-2 and TRBJ2-5, with D tentatively TRBD2 (5 bases). This CDR3 is 13 amino acids long. V gave up 8 bases and J gave up 3 bases, with 13 bases separating them. Germline values: CDR1 WSHSY, CDR2 SAAADI. CDR3 region: CASAGPPEETQYF. The CDR3 coding sequence is TGCGCCAGCGCGGGTCCTCCGGAAGAGACCCAGTACTTC.

This sequence joins TRBV6-1 and TRBJ1-2; D remains ambiguous. Germline assignment: CDR1 MNHNS and CDR2 SASEGT. There are 12 residues in the CDR3. V was clipped by 1 base and J by 4 bases, with 4 bases between them. The DNA for the CDR3 is TGTGCCAGCAGTGAAGTCCGCTATGGCTACACCTTC. Translated, it gives CASSEVRYGYTF.

The chain has TRBV7-8 and TRBJ1-5, with 7 bases matching TRBD1. Germline trimming cut 5 bases from V and 2 bases from J; bases unmatched to any gene: 9. CDR1 SGHVS and CDR2 FQNEAQ come from the germline V gene. The CDR3 loop spans 16 amino acids. The CDR3 loop is CASSPREGAGNQPQHF. CDR3 DNA: TGTGCCAGCAGCCCTAGAGAGGGGGCCGGCAATCAGCCCCAGCATTTT.

The chain carries TRBV5-6 and TRBJ2-6; no reliable D call. The CDR3 has 17 amino acids. V lost 1 base and J lost 0, with 11 bases in between. The germline V gene has CDR1 SGHDT and CDR2 YYEEEE. As DNA, the CDR3 is TGTGCCAGCAGCTTGAGCATTAACCCCTCTGGGGCCAACGTCCTGACTTTC. Translating it yields CASSLSINPSGANVLTF. The full variable domain, its missing parts supplied by reference TRBV5-6 and TRBJ2-6, is DAGVTQSPTHLIKTRGQQVTLRCSPKSGHDTVSWYQQALGQGPQFIFQYYEEEERQRGNFPDRFSGHQFPNYSSELNVNALLLGDSALYLCASSLSINPSGANVLTFGAGSRLTVL.

The gene calls are TRBV7-2 and TRBJ2-6; the match to TRBD2 covers 7 bases. Germline lookup yields CDR1 SGHTA and CDR2 FQGNSA. This CDR3 spans 19 amino acids. Losses at the gene ends were 2 bases for V and 0 bases for J; bases not matched to a gene: 10. CDR3 sequence: CASSLLPWGGSSGANVLTF. The DNA of the CDR3 is TGTGCCAGCAGCTTACTCCCTTGGGGGGGGTCCTCTGGGGCCAACGTCCTGACTTTC.

This clone was seen only a few times. The V call is TRBV5-1, the J call TRBJ2-7; 8 nucleotides align to TRBD1. Germline lookup yields CDR1 SGHRS and CDR2 YFSETQ. The V and J ends lost 3 bases and 2 bases, in that order; junction bases with no gene match: 10. CDR3 length: 16 residues. CDR3 bases: TGCGCCAGCAGCTCCCGAATGGACAGGGCCACCTACGAGCAGTACTTC. Protein: CASSSRMDRATYEQYF.

The chain joins TRBV29-1 to TRBJ2-3; the match to TRBD1 covers 9 bases. Germline loops: CDR1 SQVTM, CDR2 ANQGSEA. Trimming took 4 bases from V and 8 from J; bases not matched to a gene: 13. CDR3 length: 15 amino acids. The CDR3 loop reads CSVVKGGTGKGTQYF. CDR3 nucleotides: TGCAGCGTTGTTAAGGGGGGGACAGGGAAGGGTACGCAGTATTTT.

As for this clone: Other DNA sequences within the sample encode an identical CDR3. This chain connects TRBV5-4 to TRBJ1-5, with D possibly matching TRBD1 (6 bases). The CDR3 is 13 amino acids. CDR1 and CDR2 (germline): SGHNT, YYREEE (reference sequence). V was shortened by 0 bases and J by 7 bases, with 8 bases between the two germline ends. CDR3 region: CASSLDRVQPQHF. The CDR3 DNA is TGTGCCAGCAGCTTGGACAGGGTACAGCCCCAGCATTTT.